This T cell receptor beta chain was sequenced in a study of graft-versus-host responses after intestinal transplantation. With regard to this clone: Its antigen is unknown.

Sequencing used immunoSEQ multiplex PCR; TCRdb keeps in-frame clones, though not all of them. The sample includes 75,000 to 100,000 clones, around nine tenths seen only once; the top ten take around 15%. Germline-derived CDR1 and CDR2 are KGHSH and LQKENI. Trimming took 3 bases from V and 0 from J, leaving 14 bases between them. This CDR3 spans 16 amino acids. General study results and limits: An association linked early post-transplant HvG declines with peak circulating GvH clone levels. Allografts of one patient group, those with graft-donor T cell macrochimerism, had high graft-versus-host to host-versus-graft clonal ratios.

The sequence derives from a human patient who received an intestinal transplant, so some T cells may come from the graft donor. This sample comprised PBMCs, obtained approximately 420 days after intestinal transplant. The genes are TRBV18 and TRBJ2-5; D remains ambiguous. In DNA, the CDR3 is TGTGCCAGCTCACCCGGCGCGGTGGGGTACCAAGAGACCCAGTACTTC. Protein sequence: CASSPGAVGYQETQYF.